This T cell receptor (beta chain) emerged from a study of cytomegalovirus exposure and HLA in healthy donors. The study's findings and limits: The classifier reportedly diagnosed cytomegalovirus status with high sensitivity and specificity. Among CMV-associated TCR beta chains, most appeared HLA-restricted in a later analysis. The study recorded 150 to 200 TCR beta chains that were cytomegalovirus-associated.

PCR primers comprised 60 Vbeta and 13 Jbeta primers. This table comes from immunoSEQ multiplex PCR, and its TCRdb copy is limited to in-frame clones, with some not included. The data show 100,000 or so clones, with 60% to 85% seen just once and around 5% held by the top ten. On this clone itself: Its cognate antigen is unknown.

The source of this sequence is a man aged 25-45 years in good health and CMV-seropositive. Material for sequencing was PBMCs.

The CDR3 here is CASPSTGYEGSYTF. Written as DNA, the CDR3 is TGTGCCAGCCCTTCGACTGGATATGAAGGAAGCTACACCTTC. The rearrangement uses TRBV2 and TRBJ1-2; D uncertain. V was clipped by 8 bases and J by 9 bases, with 22 bases between them. CDR1 and CDR2 from the germline V gene are SNHLY and FYNNEI. This CDR3 spans 14 amino acids.